This is a list of T cell receptor beta chains from one sample in a study of blood T cells in healthy people across ages. TCRdb ran MiXCR on the 5' RACE reads and lists one entry per CDR3 protein. The sample shows roughly 1.5 million distinct CDR3 sequences, about 45% of them seen only once. Sequenced material: blood. The receptors originated from a woman aged 18-35 years in good health. The CDR3 runs from the conserved cysteine through the conserved F or W. The D gene is left open where the match is weak. Size is omitted from some rows. Given values are once, few, many or a class for expanded clones.

V	J	size	D	CDR3	DNA
TRBV27	TRBJ1-6	few	.	CASRASRAGWNSPLHF	TGTGCCAGCAGAGCATCGAGGGCAGGTTGGAATTCACCCCTCCACTTT
TRBV27	TRBJ1-1	.	.	CASSPISRRKGNTEAFF	TGTGCCAGCAGTCCGATAAGCAGGCGGAAGGGGAACACTGAAGCTTTCTTT
TRBV12-3/TRBV12-4	TRBJ2-5	.	.	CASSLVYRVETQYF	TGTGCCAGCAGTTTAGTTTACAGGGTGGAGACCCAGTACTTC
TRBV7-2	TRBJ2-1	many	.	CASSTTTVNNEQFF	TGTGCCAGCAGCACCACGACAGTCAACAATGAGCAGTTCTTC
TRBV9	TRBJ2-3	.	.	CASRFPGDTQYF	TGTGCCAGCAGGTTCCCCGGAGATACGCAGTATTTT
TRBV5-5	TRBJ2-7	.	.	CASSLGFGTELYEQYF	TGTGCCAGCAGCTTGGGATTCGGGACGGAACTCTACGAGCAGTACTTC
TRBV6-6	TRBJ1-4	.	.	CASSYFQGEDEKLFF	TGTGCCAGCAGTTACTTTCAGGGAGAAGATGAAAAACTGTTTTTT
TRBV7-8	TRBJ2-1	once	.	CASSRQIEQFF	TGTGCCAGCAGCCGACAGATCGAGCAGTTCTTC
TRBV7-9	TRBJ2-1	.	TRBD2	CASSSGGAGKTYNEQFF	TGTGCCAGCAGCTCGGGAGGAGCGGGGAAAACCTACAATGAGCAGTTCTTC
TRBV29-1	TRBJ1-2	.	.	CSVEEAGRRYYGYTF	TGCAGCGTTGAAGAAGCCGGGCGCCGATATTATGGCTACACCTTC
TRBV5-6	TRBJ2-3	.	.	CASSLMGPTDTQYF	TGTGCCAGCAGCTTGATGGGCCCCACAGATACGCAGTATTTT
TRBV4-3	TRBJ2-4	.	TRBD2	CASSHSGTSGKNIQYF	TGCGCCAGCAGCCATTCCGGGACTAGCGGCAAAAACATTCAGTACTTC
TRBV2	TRBJ1-2	.	.	CASRDNGYTF	TGTGCCAGCAGGGACAACGGCTACACCTTC
TRBV29-1	TRBJ1-4	.	.	CSVGSGEKLFF	TGCAGCGTTGGTTCGGGAGAAAAACTGTTTTTT
TRBV4-3	TRBJ2-1	few	.	CASSQGDLGSNEQFF	TGCGCCAGCAGCCAAGGGGACCTTGGAAGCAATGAGCAGTTCTTC
TRBV6-2/TRBV6-3	TRBJ2-7	.	.	CASSARGTYEQYF	TGTGCCAGCAGTGCCCGGGGCACCTACGAGCAGTACTTC
TRBV3-1	TRBJ2-7	.	TRBD2	CASSLEAAGVHYEQYF	TGTGCCAGCAGCCTCGAGGCGGCGGGGGTCCACTACGAGCAGTACTTC
TRBV28	TRBJ2-5	.	TRBD2	CGSGTIIETQYF	TGTGGGAGCGGGACCATCATCGAGACCCAGTACTTC
TRBV20-1	TRBJ2-1	.	TRBD2	CSASGTGTKTNEQFF	TGCAGTGCTAGTGGGACCGGGACTAAGACCAATGAGCAGTTCTTC
TRBV3-1	TRBJ1-5	.	TRBD1	CASSQEGTGKGQPQHF	TGTGCCAGCAGCCAAGAAGGGACAGGGAAGGGTCAGCCCCAGCATTTT
TRBV12-5	TRBJ2-7	.	TRBD2	CASGLTILASGAYEQYF	TGTGCTAGTGGTTTGACCATCCTGGCTAGCGGAGCGTACGAGCAGTACTTC
TRBV29-1	TRBJ2-1	.	.	CSVGENGAQFF	TGCAGCGTTGGCGAGAATGGGGCACAGTTCTTC
TRBV27	TRBJ2-1	.	TRBD1	CASSLGATGDQQFF	TGTGCCAGCAGTTTAGGGGCTACAGGGGATCAGCAGTTCTTC
TRBV28	TRBJ2-1	.	TRBD2	CASTALAGFNEQFF	TGTGCCAGCACAGCGCTAGCGGGATTCAATGAGCAGTTCTTC
TRBV19	TRBJ2-1	once	TRBD2	CAVGNQLPSGGVYNEQFF	TGTGCCGTTGGAAACCAACTCCCCAGCGGGGGTGTGTACAATGAGCAGTTCTTC
TRBV12-3/TRBV12-4	TRBJ2-3	few	.	CASSLPRGASTDTQYF	TGTGCCAGCAGTTTACCTCGCGGGGCTAGCACAGATACGCAGTATTTT
TRBV20-1	TRBJ1-2	many	.	CSARVRQGGYGYTF	TGCAGTGCTAGAGTCCGGCAGGGTGGCTATGGCTACACCTTC
TRBV27	TRBJ1-2	.	.	CASSPGDGRYGYTF	TGTGCCAGCAGCCCTGGGGACGGACGTTATGGCTACACCTTC
TRBV12-3/TRBV12-4	TRBJ2-1	.	TRBD2	CASSPDLAGPYNEQFF	TGTGCCAGCAGCCCCGATCTAGCGGGCCCCTACAATGAGCAGTTCTTC
TRBV12-3/TRBV12-4	TRBJ2-7	.	.	CASSDWAMGSGEQYF	TGTGCCTCTTCAGACTGGGCGATGGGTTCTGGTGAGCAGTACTTC
TRBV7-9	TRBJ1-2	.	.	CASSLNRGPSSNHGYTF	TGTGCCAGCAGCTTAAATCGGGGTCCCTCCTCTAACCATGGCTACACCTTC
TRBV28	TRBJ2-2	few	.	CASSSRVTGELFF	TGTGCCAGCAGTTCCAGGGTTACCGGGGAGCTGTTTTTT
TRBV29-1	TRBJ2-5	few	.	CSVLPGSPREQYF	TGCAGCGTTCTTCCCGGGTCCCCCAGAGAGCAGTACTTC
TRBV4-2	TRBJ1-6	.	.	CASSQDGGLNSPLHF	TGTGCCAGCAGCCAAGACGGGGGACTAAATTCACCCCTCCACTTT
TRBV6-2/TRBV6-3	TRBJ1-2	many	TRBD1	CASSYSGTGGSYGYTF	TGTGCCAGCAGTTATTCCGGGACAGGGGGATCCTATGGCTACACCTTC
TRBV6-2/TRBV6-3	TRBJ2-5	.	TRBD1	CASSLLKRLRDSQGTQYF	TGTGCCAGCAGTCTACTGAAGCGACTCCGGGACAGTCAAGGGACCCAGTACTTC
TRBV4-3	TRBJ2-3	few	.	CASSQLGAPTDTQYF	TGCGCCAGCAGCCAACTGGGGGCCCCCACAGATACGCAGTATTTT
TRBV5-5	TRBJ1-5	few	.	CASSLRTGQPQHF	TGTGCCAGCAGCTTGAGGACCGGTCAGCCCCAGCATTTT
TRBV7-9	TRBJ2-5	.	.	CASSPPDAGINEQYF	TGTGCCAGCAGCCCCCCCGATGCGGGCATCAATGAGCAGTACTTC
TRBV6-6	TRBJ1-1	many	.	CASSYSLDIEAFF	TGTGCCAGCAGTTACTCTTTGGACATAGAAGCTTTCTTT
TRBV5-1	TRBJ1-6	.	.	CASSLATFRYSPLHF	TGCGCCAGCAGCTTGGCGACATTTCGATATTCACCCCTCCACTTT
TRBV20-1	TRBJ2-1	few	TRBD2	CSASQRVAGVWQFF	TGCAGTGCTAGTCAGCGGGTAGCGGGAGTCTGGCAGTTCTTC
TRBV27	TRBJ1-2	.	.	CASSELQSNYGYTF	TGTGCCAGCAGTGAGCTACAGAGTAACTATGGCTACACCTTC
TRBV7-2	TRBJ2-1	.	.	CASSSGDAIYNEQFF	TGTGCCAGCAGCTCTGGGGACGCAATCTACAATGAGCAGTTCTTC
TRBV7-9	TRBJ2-7	few	.	CASSTPVDYEQYF	TGTGCCAGCAGCACCCCGGTCGACTACGAGCAGTACTTC
TRBV4-3	TRBJ2-7	.	.	CASSQETEGNYEQYF	TGCGCCAGCAGCCAAGAAACAGAGGGAAACTACGAGCAGTACTTC
TRBV6-1	TRBJ2-2	.	.	CASRSGTITGELFF	TGTGCCAGCAGATCAGGGACAATCACCGGGGAGCTGTTTTTT
TRBV5-1	TRBJ2-3	.	.	CASSAVPSSTDTQYF	TGCGCCAGCAGCGCGGTGCCGTCTAGCACAGATACGCAGTATTTT
TRBV20-1	TRBJ2-7	.	.	CSARNSDSYEQYF	TGCAGTGCTAGGAATAGCGATTCCTACGAGCAGTACTTC
TRBV11-3	TRBJ2-5	.	.	CASSLEFSRGLSGNEQYF	TGTGCCAGCAGCTTAGAATTCAGTCGGGGGCTGTCGGGCAATGAGCAGTACTTC
TRBV12-3/TRBV12-4	TRBJ2-3	.	TRBD1	CASSFWDSFLTSTDTQYF	TGTGCCAGCAGTTTTTGGGACAGTTTCCTTACTAGCACAGATACGCAGTATTTT
TRBV6-1	TRBJ2-5	.	.	CASSDIAIMAQYF	TGTGCCAGCAGTGATATCGCTATTATGGCCCAGTACTTC
TRBV6-5	TRBJ1-2	many	.	CASSYGRGAFNYGYTF	TGTGCCAGCAGTTACGGTCGGGGGGCCTTTAACTATGGCTACACCTTC